A selection of T cell receptor beta chains follows, all from one sample in a study of T cell repertoires in cytomegalovirus infection. One entry per CDR3 protein, called by TCRdb with MiXCR from the reads. The sample holds about 920,000 distinct CDR3 sequences; approximately 31% are singletons and the top ten take 13%. Antigen specificity for these receptors is unknown. Material: cultured CD8+ T cells from PBMCs, obtained from culture after CMV antigen stimulation. Every receptor here comes from a human donor in good health (CMV status not recorded). Some clones in this sample may be carry-over from other donors' samples. The conserved cysteine and the conserved F or W are not part of the CDR3 here. The D gene is left open where the match is weak.

d_gene: -
v_gene: TRBV27
j_gene: TRBJ2-2
CDR3aa: ASTPYGGQNTGELF

d_gene: -
v_gene: TRBV7-9
j_gene: TRBJ2-3
CDR3aa: ASSLFPEGSLTDTQY

d_gene: -
v_gene: TRBV15
j_gene: TRBJ1-1
CDR3aa: ATSRVTGDTEAF

d_gene: TRBD2
v_gene: TRBV14
j_gene: TRBJ2-3
CDR3aa: ASSQDSGLAGSDTQY

d_gene: -
v_gene: TRBV11-1
j_gene: TRBJ1-1
CDR3aa: ANSFGQNTEAF

d_gene: -
v_gene: TRBV5-1
j_gene: TRBJ1-1
CDR3aa: ASRFRVMNTKAF

d_gene: -
v_gene: TRBV6-1
j_gene: TRBJ1-1
CDR3aa: ASSQTQWDTEAF

d_gene: -
v_gene: TRBV14
j_gene: TRBJ1-5
CDR3aa: ASSQERGTSGQDNQPQH

d_gene: -
v_gene: TRBV2
j_gene: TRBJ2-1
CDR3aa: ASSEAPWEGTYNEQF

d_gene: -
v_gene: TRBV27
j_gene: TRBJ2-3
CDR3aa: ASSLLGTKGGTDTQY

d_gene: TRBD1
v_gene: TRBV20-1
j_gene: TRBJ2-6
CDR3aa: SARPPDRGVWGSGANVLT

d_gene: -
v_gene: TRBV15
j_gene: TRBJ1-3
CDR3aa: ATSSTKEPSSGNTIY

d_gene: -
v_gene: TRBV6-5
j_gene: TRBJ2-1
CDR3aa: ASRGRSSYNEQF

d_gene: -
v_gene: TRBV2
j_gene: TRBJ2-1
CDR3aa: ASSSRQESSYNEQF

d_gene: TRBD1
v_gene: TRBV28
j_gene: TRBJ2-3
CDR3aa: ASILGEDRGTDTQY

d_gene: -
v_gene: TRBV6-1
j_gene: TRBJ1-1
CDR3aa: ASIGQLNMNTEAF

d_gene: -
v_gene: TRBV6-1
j_gene: TRBJ2-3
CDR3aa: ASSERDEGTDTQY

d_gene: -
v_gene: TRBV19
j_gene: TRBJ1-1
CDR3aa: ASARPLDTEAF